The source of this T cell receptor beta chain is a study of T cell repertoires in cytomegalovirus infection. Study-level background: In public TCR beta signatures, there were indications of both CMV infection and matching HLA type. Findings and limits, study-wide: Ex vivo, HLA-C-restricted CMV-specific TCR beta clonotypes prevailed over the rest of the response. CMV carriers having the relevant HLA were flagged by cumulative public TCR beta family frequency.

Regarding this clonotype: Its antigen is still unknown.

Between the trimmed V and J ends, which lost 0 bases and 6 bases, there was a span of 9 bases. Germline V gene data show CDR1 as SEHNR and CDR2 as FQNEAQ (reference sequence). This CDR3 spans 15 amino acids. Each CDR3 protein is one row after TCRdb ran MiXCR on the reads. This sample yields approximately 990,000 distinct CDR3 sequences, of which about a third are seen a single time; about an eighth belongs to the top ten. The sample was cultured CD8+ T cells from PBMCs, taken from culture after CMV antigen stimulation. V usage is TRBV7-9 and J usage is TRBJ1-6; no clear D gene. The TCR comes from a human donor in good health (CMV status not recorded). Some clones in this sample may be carry-over from other donors' samples. The DNA for the CDR3 is TGTGCCAGCAGCTTAGCCCCCGCGGGTAATTCACCCCTCCACTTT. Translated: CASSLAPAGNSPLHF. Supplemented by reference TRBV7-9 and TRBJ1-6, the full variable domain reads DTGVSQNPRHKITKRGQNVTFRCDPISEHNRLYWYRQTLGQGPEFLTYFQNEAQLEKSRLLSDRFSAERPKGSFSTLEIQRTEQGDSAMYLCASSLAPAGNSPLHFGNGTRLTVT.